The following is a TCR beta chain sequence with its context. The data originate from a study of T cell changes during pregnancy in multiple sclerosis. Germline-derived CDR1 and CDR2 are LGHNT and FRNRAP. V shed 7 bases and J 1 base; nucleotides not matched to a gene: 6. The CDR3 runs to 16 residues. TCRdb's copy holds only in-frame clones and misses some; the assay was immunoSEQ multiplex PCR. The sample includes 20,000 to 25,000 clones, roughly 85% of them seen just once. The specimen was CD8+ T cells from peripheral blood mononuclear cells, collected in the first trimester of pregnancy. The source is a female donor in good health, enrolled as a control in a pregnancy study. This sequence joins TRBV12-5 and TRBJ2-2; 10 bases line up with TRBD2. The CDR3 coding sequence is TGTGCTAGTGCCACCCTAGCGGGGGAGAACACCGGGGAGCTGTTTTTT. Translating it yields CASATLAGENTGELFF.